The 2 T cell receptor beta chains presented below share a single source sample, sequenced in a study of technical replicates of blood from a few donors. Repertoires were generated with immunoSEQ multiplex PCR, while TCRdb's copy carries only in-frame clones and drops some. Of 55,000 to 75,000 clones listed, around 92% were seen once; the top ten hold over 0.35%. The sequenced sample consisted of T cells isolated from PBMCs. These receptor sequences come from a human donor in good health.

The J gene is TRBJ2-7, the V gene TRBV27; tentative D call: TRBD2 (6 bases). V was trimmed by 10 bases and J by 0 bases, leaving 16 bases between them. Germline V lookup: CDR1 MNHEY, CDR2 SMNVEV (reference sequence). CDR3 size: 14 residues. CDR3 in amino acids: CATRGSGGSYEQYF. The CDR3 DNA reads as TGTGCCACCCGGGGTAGCGGAGGCTCCTACGAGCAGTACTTC.

For this clone: Distinct nucleotide sequences in the sample also encode this CDR3. The V gene is TRBV15, the J gene TRBJ2-5; possible D gene TRBD1, 6 bases. The CDR3 has 14 residues. V lost 1 base to trimming and J lost 2 bases, with 8 bases between them. Germline values: CDR1 LNHNV, CDR2 YYDKDF (reference sequence). Here the CDR3 DNA reads TGTGCCACCAGCAGAGCTGGACAGCAAGAGACCCAGTACTTC. This translates into CATSRAGQQETQYF.